The 27 T cell receptor beta chains listed next were all sequenced from one sample in a study of T cell clonality in common variable immunodeficiency (dated by TCRdb to about 2015). The study at large found these results: Fewer deletions and N-nucleotide insertions were reportedly observed in CVID TCRbeta sequences, and highly modified clones with 13 or more V deletions were reportedly absent from CVID TCRbeta sequences.

Library prep was done by the immunoSEQ multiplex PCR assay. TCRdb provides this immuneACCESS table in a form limited to in-frame rearrangements. Some clones are lacking; in checked studies, under half of them reflect an unresolved V gene, and why the rest are absent is not known. The sample comprises about 28,000 clones, and every one was counted more than once. 3% to 3.5% of the sample comes from the top ten. No cognate antigen is known for these TCRs. The sample consisted of peripheral blood mononuclear cells. These receptors were taken from a human donor with common variable immunodeficiency.

As for this clone: From the germline J gene comes the end of the CDR3, since the read stops 3 residues before it. The chain links TRBV6-1 to TRBJ1-1; D not resolved. Germline assignment: CDR1 MNHNS and CDR2 SASEGT. V lost 1 base and J 1 base, leaving 7 bases between the germline ends. CDR3 length equals 14 residues. The sequenced CDR3 bases are TGTGCCAGCAGTGAAGAGGGCCCGAACACTGAA. Protein product: CASSEEGPNTE. In full, the CDR3 is CASSEEGPNTEAFF.

Worth noting for this clone: The read finishes 3 residues shy of the CDR3 end, and the germline J gene is used to complete it. The chain combines TRBV19 with TRBJ2-1; tentative D call: TRBD2 (7 bases). Trimming cost V 4 bases and J 7 bases, with 11 bases left between them. This CDR3 has 13 amino acids. Germline CDR1 is LNHDA and CDR2 is SQIVND (reference sequence). The CDR3 DNA, read in part, is TGTGCCAGTAGTAAGGGGGGGATGAATGAG. Its protein product is CASSKGGMNE. The CDR3, in full, reads CASSKGGMNEQFF.

This clone was counted a few times. The read stops 3 residues short of the end of the CDR3; the missing end is completed from the germline J gene. The rearrangement joins TRBV2 to TRBJ1-5; 9 bases match TRBD1. The V gene's germline CDR1 is SNHLY and CDR2 FYNNEI. The CDR3 has 14 amino acids. Trimming at V came to 5 bases and at J to 4 bases, leaving 3 bases not matched to a gene. The CDR3 bases that were read are TGTGCCAGCAGTTCCGGGACAGGGAATCAGCCC. Translating it yields CASSSGTGNQP. The complete CDR3 reads CASSSGTGNQPQHF.

There are a few counts of this clone. The read stops 3 residues short of the end of the CDR3; the missing end is completed from the germline J gene. The chain is built from TRBV19 and TRBJ1-5; no firm D call. This CDR3 has 16 amino acids. Trimming removed 6 bases from V and 4 bases from J, with 19 bases in between. The V gene's germline CDR1 is LNHDA and CDR2 SQIVND (reference sequence). The DNA read from the CDR3 is TGTGCCAGTAGGCCCTTCTCGGACGGGGAAAATCAGCCC. It codes for CASRPFSDGENQP. The whole CDR3 region reads CASRPFSDGENQPQHF.

In this sample, this clone turned up a few times. Coverage ceases 3 residues before the CDR3 finishes, and the germline J gene fills in the end. The chain links TRBV7-6 to TRBJ2-7, with a weak D call TRBD1 (7 bases). The CDR3 length is 16 residues. Trimming cost V 5 bases and J 5 bases, with 22 bases left between them. CDR1 and CDR2 (germline): SGHVS, FNYEAQ. The CDR3 loop reads CASSQRGRQGVHEQYF. The CDR3 DNA, read in part, is TGTGCCAGCAGCCAACGGGGGCGACAGGGAGTCCACGAG.

This clone appeared a few times. The observed sequence ends 3 residues before the CDR3 terminus, with the missing tail filled in from the germline J gene. The chain recombines TRBV5-1 with TRBJ2-7; D perhaps matches TRBD1 (6 bases). Deletions cut 0 bases from V and 3 bases from J, with 10 bases between. The CDR3 loop spans 14 amino acids. CDR1 is SGHRS, CDR2 YFSETQ, per germline. The CDR3 loop reads CASSLGGLIYEQYF. CDR3 DNA (partial): TGCGCCAGCAGCTTGGGGGGGCTGATCTACGAG. The whole variable domain, filled in from reference TRBV5-1 and TRBJ2-7, reads KAGVTQTPRYLIKTRGQQVTLSCSPISGHRSVSWYQQTPGQGLQFLFEYFSETQRNKGNFPGRFSGRQFSNSRSEMNVSTLELGDSALYLCASSLGGLIYEQYFGPGTRLTVT.

Comment on this clone: The read ends 3 residues early relative to the CDR3; the germline J gene fills the gap. The chain couples TRBV20-1 to TRBJ2-1; possibly TRBD2 for D (6 bases). Germline values: CDR1 DFQATT, CDR2 SNEGSKA (reference sequence). The CDR3 spans 14 residues. V was pared by 3 bases and J by 7 bases, with 16 bases between. CDR3 in amino acids: CSARVGRRGNEQFF. The CDR3 bases that were read are TGCAGTGCTAGGGTAGGTCGCCGGGGGAATGAG.

As for this clone: The read comes to an end 3 residues before the CDR3 does, leaving the germline J gene to fill in the end. V usage is TRBV7-9 and J usage is TRBJ2-1; 9 positions match TRBD2. Germline loops: CDR1 SEHNR, CDR2 FQNEAQ (reference sequence). Trimming took 6 bases from V and 0 from J; bases not matched to a gene: 3. This CDR3 has 15 residues. This CDR3 is CASRSAGGSYNEQFF. The part of the CDR3 DNA that was read is TGTGCCAGCAGGTCAGCGGGGGGCTCCTACAATGAG. Combining the CDR3 with reference TRBV7-9 and TRBJ2-1 gives the whole variable domain DTGVSQNPRHKITKRGQNVTFRCDPISEHNRLYWYRQTLGQGPEFLTYFQNEAQLEKSRLLSDRFSAERPKGSFSTLEIQRTEQGDSAMYLCASRSAGGSYNEQFFGPGTRLTVL.

This clone was detected only a few times. The CDR3 end falls 3 residues outside the read, so it is completed with the germline J gene. The chain uses TRBV6-2 or TRBV6-3 and TRBJ1-3, with 7 positions matching TRBD1. The CDR3 extends over 13 amino acids. Germline CDR1 is MNHEY and CDR2 is SVGEGT. The V gene end was trimmed by 6 bases and the J gene end by 1 base; junction bases not matched to a gene: 0. Partial CDR3 DNA: TGTGCCAGCAGCAGGGGGTCTGGAAACACC. It is translated as CASSRGSGNT. The full-length CDR3 reads as CASSRGSGNTIYF.

This clone has ten or more counts. CDR3 DNA (partial): TGTGCCAGCAGTGACCCCGGGCGACGGGGGACAGATACG. As protein: CASSDPGRRGTDT. The whole CDR3 region reads CASSDPGRRGTDTQYF. The chain combines TRBV2 with TRBJ2-3, with D tentatively TRBD2 (6 bases). Read sequence stops 3 residues before the CDR3 end, and the germline J gene provides the missing end. CDR3 size: 16 residues. CDR1 is SNHLY and CDR2 is FYNNEI in the germline V gene. The ends were cut back, 3 bases at V and 3 bases at J, with 16 bases in the middle.

This clone showed up just a few times. The read ends 3 residues before the CDR3 terminus; that terminus is restored from the germline J gene. The chain links TRBV19 to TRBJ2-1; D perhaps matches TRBD2 (6 bases). Trimming cost V 5 bases and J 8 bases, with 19 bases left between them. Germline V gives CDR1 LNHDA, CDR2 SQIVND (reference sequence). The CDR3 totals 15 residues. The sequenced part of the CDR3 DNA is TGTGCCAGTAGTGTGGGACTGGGTCCACGCGATGAG. Translating it yields CASSVGLGPRDE. The whole CDR3 sequence is CASSVGLGPRDEQFF.

This clone was recorded many times. The CDR3 goes on 3 residues after the read ends, and that part is filled in from the germline J gene. This chain joins TRBV4-2 and TRBJ1-2; 8 bases are shared with TRBD1. This CDR3 contains 16 residues. Germline-derived CDR1 and CDR2 are LGHNA and YNFKEQ. V shed 0 bases and J 2 bases; nucleotides not matched to a gene: 5. CDR3 protein: CASSQDRRQGNYGYTF. CDR3 bases read: TGTGCCAGCAGCCAAGACCGCCGACAGGGGAACTATGGC.

In this sample, this clone is medium-sized (0.01 to 0.1%). The DNA ends 3 residues before the CDR3 does, and the rest of the CDR3 is filled in from the germline J gene. The sample contains more than one DNA sequence encoding this CDR3. The V and J genes are TRBV29-1 and TRBJ2-1, with D perhaps TRBD2 (5 bases). The length of the CDR3 is 11 residues. The V gene lost 5 bases and the J gene lost 9 bases, with 11 bases spanning the gap. Looked up from germline, CDR1 is SQVTM and CDR2 is ANQGSEA. Incomplete CDR3 DNA: TGCAGCGTTCCCAGCCGGGGTGAG. Amino acid sequence: CSVPSRGE. The whole CDR3 sequence reads CSVPSRGEQFF.

Remarks on this clone: The read stops 3 residues short of the end of the CDR3; the missing end is completed from the germline J gene. The V gene is TRBV5-1, the J gene TRBJ1-2, with 10 bases that match TRBD1. Trimming removed 4 bases from V and 6 bases from J; junction bases left unmatched: 9. This CDR3 spans 15 amino acids. Germline-derived CDR1 and CDR2 are SGHRS and YFSETQ. The DNA read from the CDR3 is TGCGCCAGCAGCACGGAGGGACAGGGGCTAGATGGC. It yields the protein CASSTEGQGLDG. The full-length CDR3 reads as CASSTEGQGLDGYTF.

Remarks on this clone: The DNA ends 3 residues before the CDR3 does, and the rest of the CDR3 is filled in from the germline J gene. The V gene is TRBV5-6, the J gene TRBJ2-5; D is possibly TRBD1 (5 bases). Per germline, CDR1 SGHDT and CDR2 YYEEEE. The CDR3 extends over 13 amino acids. The covered CDR3 bases are TGTGCCAGCAGCTTCGGACATAGGGAAACC. Its protein product is CASSFGHRET. In full, the CDR3 reads CASSFGHRETQYF.

As to this clone: Read data end 3 residues before the CDR3 end; the end is taken from the germline J gene. The V gene is TRBV18, the J gene TRBJ2-1; no clear D. The V end was cut by 1 base, the J end by 4 bases, with 8 bases between. This CDR3 is 14 amino acids long. Germline V gene lookup returns CDR1 KGHSH and CDR2 LQKENI. Here the CDR3 reads CASSPRDWYNEQFF. CDR3 bases read: TGTGCCAGCTCACCACGTGACTGGTACAATGAG.

This clone was recorded a few times. The read gets to within 3 residues of the CDR3 end, and the germline J gene fills in the rest. This rearrangement joins TRBV7-9 to TRBJ1-2; 9 bases agree with TRBD1. Germline loops: CDR1 SEHNR, CDR2 FQNEAQ (reference sequence). The J segment lost 2 bases and the V segment lost 3 bases, leaving 4 bases of the junction unmatched. This CDR3 contains 15 residues. The part of the CDR3 DNA that was read is TGTGCCAGCAGCTTTAGGGACAGGGAAAACTATGGC. Translating gives CASSFRDRENYG. The whole CDR3 region reads CASSFRDRENYGYTF.

There are many counts of this clone. From the germline J gene comes the end of the CDR3, since the read stops 3 residues before it. The V call is TRBV7-2, the J call TRBJ1-5; 7 nucleotides match TRBD1. The germline V gene has CDR1 SGHTA and CDR2 FQGNSA. The trim removed 5 bases at V and 2 bases at J, leaving 6 bases unmatched. The CDR3 extends over 15 amino acids. The CDR3 here is CASSEYRGGNQPQHF. Incomplete CDR3 DNA: TGTGCCAGCAGCGAGTACAGGGGAGGCAATCAGCCC.

This clone showed up just a few times. The read falls 3 residues short of the CDR3 end, and the missing part is taken from the germline J gene. This chain links TRBV13 with TRBJ2-7, with a tentative D call TRBD1 (5 bases). This CDR3 region has 16 residues. Trimming took 5 bases from V and 3 from J, leaving 20 bases between them. The germline V gene encodes CDR1 PRHDT and CDR2 FYEKMQ (reference sequence). The sequenced CDR3 bases are TGTGCCAGCAGCCCACATGATACGACAGCCTACTACGAG. Protein sequence: CASSPHDTTAYYE. The CDR3 as a whole reads CASSPHDTTAYYEQYF.

A remark on this clone: The read terminates 3 residues ahead of where the CDR3 ends, so the germline J gene completes it. The chain couples TRBV18 to TRBJ1-2, with TRBD1 matching over 7 bases. The J segment lost 0 bases and the V segment lost 5 bases, leaving 12 bases of the junction unmatched. This CDR3 spans 17 amino acids. Looked up from germline, CDR1 is KGHSH and CDR2 is LQKENI. The CDR3 here is CASSTLRDSATNYGYTF. The covered CDR3 bases are TGTGCCAGCTCAACTCTCCGGGACAGCGCGACTAACTATGGC.

To note about this clone: The sequenced fragment ends 3 residues before the CDR3 boundary, so the rest is inferred from the germline J gene. This chain joins TRBV11-3 and TRBJ2-5, with TRBD1 matching 9 bases. Germline values: CDR1 SGHNT, CDR2 YENEEA. The junction had 12 bases not matched to a gene; V was cut back by 8 bases and J by 5 bases. The CDR3 is made up of 15 amino acids. CDR3 residues: CASSPSGDRDETQYF. CDR3 DNA (partial): TGTGCCAGCTCCCCATCGGGGGACAGGGACGAGACC.

This clone has ten or more counts. The read terminates 3 residues before the CDR3 end, so the remaining end is supplied by the germline J gene. The rearrangement uses TRBV27 and TRBJ1-5, with 8 bases aligning to TRBD1. The V segment lost 7 bases and the J segment 6 bases; nucleotides outside the gene matches: 11. The CDR3 loop spans 15 amino acids. The germline V gene has CDR1 MNHEY and CDR2 SMNVEV (reference sequence). The DNA read from the CDR3 is TGTGCCAGCACGAGCAGGGGGCGCCGGGGTCAGCCC. Translating gives CASTSRGRRGQP. The entire CDR3 is CASTSRGRRGQPQHF.

The table lists this clone with a few counts. The read is 3 residues too short to cover the CDR3 end, so that end is filled in from the germline J gene. The genes are TRBV11-3 and TRBJ2-1, with a tentative D call TRBD1 (6 bases). Germline CDR1 is SGHNT and CDR2 is YENEEA. CDR3 length: 15 residues. V lost 6 bases, J lost 0 bases, and 12 bases lay in between. The covered CDR3 bases are TGTGCCAGCAGTAGGGGACAATACTCCTACAATGAG. It specifies CASSRGQYSYNE. The CDR3 as a whole reads CASSRGQYSYNEQFF.

The table lists this clone with many counts. The CDR3 end is not reached by the read, which stops 3 residues before it; the germline J gene fills it in. The chain joins TRBV19 to TRBJ2-1; D is perhaps TRBD2 (6 bases). Germline CDR1 LNHDA, CDR2 SQIVND (reference sequence). This CDR3 is built from 13 residues. The ends were cut back, 7 bases at V and 6 bases at J, with 13 bases in the middle. The CDR3 loop is CASTTLGGNEQFF. The covered CDR3 bases are TGTGCCAGTACGACCTTGGGGGGCAATGAG. Full variable domain (missing parts from reference TRBV19 and TRBJ2-1): DGGITQSPKYLFRKEGQNVTLSCEQNLNHDAMYWYRQDPGQGLRLIYYSQIVNDFQKGDIAEGYSVSREKKESFPLTVTSAQKNPTAFYLCASTTLGGNEQFFGPGTRLTVL.

This clone came up a few times. The read comes to an end 3 residues before the CDR3 does, leaving the germline J gene to fill in the end. V gene TRBV19 combines with J gene TRBJ1-5, with a possible D match to TRBD1 (5 bases). Germline CDR1 and CDR2: LNHDA and SQIVND (reference sequence). Trimming removed 6 bases from V and 7 bases from J, with 22 bases in between. There are 16 residues in the CDR3. The CDR3 sequence: CASSTQALIGGQPQHF. CDR3 DNA, as far as it was read: TGTGCCAGTAGCACACAGGCCCTCATAGGAGGCCAGCCC.

This clone was seen a few times. From the germline J gene comes the end of the CDR3, since the read stops 3 residues before it. The chain is built from TRBV19 and TRBJ1-2; D is perhaps TRBD1 (5 bases). This CDR3 comprises 12 residues. The V gene lost 8 bases and the J gene lost 2 bases, with 9 bases spanning the gap. Germline V gene sequence: CDR1 LNHDA, CDR2 SQIVND (reference sequence). The DNA read from the CDR3 is TGTGCCAGTGGGGCAAGGAACTATGGC. Protein sequence: CASGARNYG. The complete CDR3 sequence is CASGARNYGYTF.

Note on this clone: The read stops 3 residues short of the end of the CDR3; the missing end is completed from the germline J gene. This rearrangement joins TRBV6-1 to TRBJ1-4; maybe TRBD1 (5 bases). V lost 0 bases, J lost 8 bases, and 16 bases lay in between. The V gene's germline CDR1 is MNHNS and CDR2 SASEGT. This CDR3 spans 16 amino acids. This CDR3 reads CASSEAAGFLREKLFF. CDR3 DNA, as far as it was read: TGTGCCAGCAGTGAAGCAGCAGGGTTCCTTAGGGAAAAA.